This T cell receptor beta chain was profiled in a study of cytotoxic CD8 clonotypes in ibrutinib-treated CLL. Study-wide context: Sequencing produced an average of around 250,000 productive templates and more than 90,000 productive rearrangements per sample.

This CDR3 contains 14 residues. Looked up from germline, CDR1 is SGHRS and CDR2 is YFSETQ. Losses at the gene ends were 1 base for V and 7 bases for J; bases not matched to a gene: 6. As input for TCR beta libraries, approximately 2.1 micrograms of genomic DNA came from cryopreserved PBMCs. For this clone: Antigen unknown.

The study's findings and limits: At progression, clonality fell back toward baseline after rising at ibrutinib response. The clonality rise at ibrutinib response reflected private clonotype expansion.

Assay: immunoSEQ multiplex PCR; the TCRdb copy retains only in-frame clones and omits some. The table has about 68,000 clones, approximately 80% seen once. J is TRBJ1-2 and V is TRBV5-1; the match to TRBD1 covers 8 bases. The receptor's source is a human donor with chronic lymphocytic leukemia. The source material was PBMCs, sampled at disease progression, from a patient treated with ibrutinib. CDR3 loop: CASSLQGQVSGYTF. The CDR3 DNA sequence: TGCGCCAGCAGCTTGCAGGGACAGGTGTCTGGCTACACCTTC.